This T cell receptor (beta chain) comes out of a study of Ad26.COV2.S vaccination and SARS-CoV-2 variants. The V end was cut by 7 bases, the J end by 1 base, with 10 bases between. Germline lookup yields CDR1 MNHEY and CDR2 SVGAGI. The CDR3 has 14 residues. Sample treatment: roughly 19 received Ad26.COV2.S at low or high dose, single or two shots; roughly five received placebo; per-sample allocation not given. Day 63 after the first vaccine or placebo injection was the time point for sampling. The data were produced by immunoSEQ multiplex PCR, yet TCRdb's version contains in-frame clones alone and is incomplete. The table shows 300,000 to 400,000 clones, with 85% occurring only once.

The V and J genes are TRBV6-5 and TRBJ2-2; maybe TRBD1 (7 bases). The TCR sequence derives from a person between 18 and 65 years old who received the Ad26.COV2.S COVID-19 vaccine or a placebo. The specimen was peripheral blood, collected in a trial of Ad26.COV2.S vaccine versus placebo. CDR3 coding DNA: TGTGCCAGCAACAGGGGAGGGAACACCGGGGAGCTGTTTTTT. Protein sequence: CASNRGGNTGELFF.